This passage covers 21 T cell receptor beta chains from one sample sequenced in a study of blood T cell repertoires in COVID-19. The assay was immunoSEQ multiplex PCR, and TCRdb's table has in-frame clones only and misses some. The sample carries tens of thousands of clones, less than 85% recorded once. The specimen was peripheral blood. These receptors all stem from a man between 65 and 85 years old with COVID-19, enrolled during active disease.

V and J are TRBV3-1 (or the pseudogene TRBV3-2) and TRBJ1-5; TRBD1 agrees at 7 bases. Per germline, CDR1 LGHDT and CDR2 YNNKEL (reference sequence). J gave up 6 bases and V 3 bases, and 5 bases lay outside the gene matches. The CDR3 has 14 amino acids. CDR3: CASSQATGSQPQHF. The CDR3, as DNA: TGTGCCAGCAGCCAGGCGACAGGGAGTCAGCCCCAGCATTTT.

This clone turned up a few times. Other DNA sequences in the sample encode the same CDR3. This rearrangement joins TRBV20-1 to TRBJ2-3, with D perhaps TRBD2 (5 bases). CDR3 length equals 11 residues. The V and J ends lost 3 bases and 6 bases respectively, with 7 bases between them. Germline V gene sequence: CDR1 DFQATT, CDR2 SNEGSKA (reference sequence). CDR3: CSARERDTQYF. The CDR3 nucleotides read TGCAGTGCTAGGGAGCGGGATACGCAGTATTTT.

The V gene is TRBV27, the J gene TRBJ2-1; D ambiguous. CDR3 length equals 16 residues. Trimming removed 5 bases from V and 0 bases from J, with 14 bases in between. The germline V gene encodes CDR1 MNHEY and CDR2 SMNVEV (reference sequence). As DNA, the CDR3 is TGTGCCAGCAGTCGCTTGGCGGTGAGCTCCTACAATGAGCAGTTCTTC. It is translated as CASSRLAVSSYNEQFF.

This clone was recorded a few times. CDR3 region: CASSLGGPGGTGELFF. In nucleotides, the CDR3 is TGTGCCAGCAGCTTAGGCGGGCCAGGTGGCACCGGGGAGCTGTTTTTT. The V gene is TRBV11-3, the J gene TRBJ2-2, with D possibly TRBD2 on 5 matching bases. Germline CDR1 reads SGHNT; CDR2 reads YENEEA. V dropped 1 base and J dropped 4 bases, with 13 bases sitting between them. The CDR3 extends over 16 amino acids.

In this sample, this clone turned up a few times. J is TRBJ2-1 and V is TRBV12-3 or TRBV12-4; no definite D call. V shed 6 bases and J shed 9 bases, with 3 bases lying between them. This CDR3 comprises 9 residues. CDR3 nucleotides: TGTGCCAGCAGCCGTGAGCAGTTCTTC. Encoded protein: CASSREQFF.

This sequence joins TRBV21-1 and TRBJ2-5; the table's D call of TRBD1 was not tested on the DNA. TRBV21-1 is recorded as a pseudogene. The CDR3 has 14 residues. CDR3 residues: CASSKGQVGETQYF. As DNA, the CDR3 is TGTGCCAGCAGCAAAGGGCAGGTGGGAGAGACCCAGTACTTC.

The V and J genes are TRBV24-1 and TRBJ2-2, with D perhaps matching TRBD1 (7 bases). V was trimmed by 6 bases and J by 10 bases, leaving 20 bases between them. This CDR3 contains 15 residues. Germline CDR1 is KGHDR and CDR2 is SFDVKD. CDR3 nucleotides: TGTGCCACCAGTCCCAGGGGGGAGGTCGAGGAGGAGCTGTTTTTT. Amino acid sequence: CATSPRGEVEEELFF.

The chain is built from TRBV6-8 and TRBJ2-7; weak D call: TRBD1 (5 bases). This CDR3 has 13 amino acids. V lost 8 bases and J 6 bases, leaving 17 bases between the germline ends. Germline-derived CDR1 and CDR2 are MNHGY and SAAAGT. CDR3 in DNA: TGTGCCAGCTGTCGAAGTAGGGGTGTCGAGCAGTACTTC. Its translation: CASCRSRGVEQYF.

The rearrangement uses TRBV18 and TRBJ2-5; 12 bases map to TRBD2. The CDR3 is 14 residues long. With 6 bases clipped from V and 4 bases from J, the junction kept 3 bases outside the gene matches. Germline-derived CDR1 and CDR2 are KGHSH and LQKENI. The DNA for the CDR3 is TGTGCCAGCTCGAAGGGACTAGCGGGAGAGACCCAGTACTTC. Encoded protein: CASSKGLAGETQYF.

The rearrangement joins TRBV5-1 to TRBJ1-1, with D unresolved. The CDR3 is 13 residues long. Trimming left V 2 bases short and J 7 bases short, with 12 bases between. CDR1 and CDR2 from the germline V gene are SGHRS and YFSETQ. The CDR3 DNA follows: TGCGCCAGCAGCTTAGATCAGTGGAGTGAAGCTTTCTTT. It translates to CASSLDQWSEAFF.

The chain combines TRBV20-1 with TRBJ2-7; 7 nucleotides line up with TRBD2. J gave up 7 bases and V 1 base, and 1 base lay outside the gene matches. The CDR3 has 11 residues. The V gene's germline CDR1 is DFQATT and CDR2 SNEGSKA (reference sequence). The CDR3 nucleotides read TGCAGTGCTAGAGGGGGGGGTGAGCAGTACTTC. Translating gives CSARGGGEQYF.

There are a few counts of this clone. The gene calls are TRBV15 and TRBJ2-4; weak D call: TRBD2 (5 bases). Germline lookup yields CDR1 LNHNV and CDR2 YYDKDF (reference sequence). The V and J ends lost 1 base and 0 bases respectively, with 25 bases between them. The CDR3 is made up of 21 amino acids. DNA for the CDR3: TGTGCCACCAGCAGAGTTCTTATCGCGGACTCTCACTCCTTAGCCAAAAACATTCAGTACTTC. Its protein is CATSRVLIADSHSLAKNIQYF.

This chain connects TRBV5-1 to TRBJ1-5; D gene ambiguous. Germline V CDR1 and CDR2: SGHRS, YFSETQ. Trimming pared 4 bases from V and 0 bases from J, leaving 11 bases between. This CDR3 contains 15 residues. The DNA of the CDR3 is TGCGCCAGCAGCACAATCCCCGATAGCAATCAGCCCCAGCATTTT. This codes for CASSTIPDSNQPQHF.

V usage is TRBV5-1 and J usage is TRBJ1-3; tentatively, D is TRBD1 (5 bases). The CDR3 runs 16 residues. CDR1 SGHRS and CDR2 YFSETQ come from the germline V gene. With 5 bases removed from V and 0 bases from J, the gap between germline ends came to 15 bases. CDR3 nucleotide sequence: TGCGCCAGCAGTGCCGGGGGATCGAGCTCTGGAAACACCATATATTTT. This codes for CASSAGGSSSGNTIYF.

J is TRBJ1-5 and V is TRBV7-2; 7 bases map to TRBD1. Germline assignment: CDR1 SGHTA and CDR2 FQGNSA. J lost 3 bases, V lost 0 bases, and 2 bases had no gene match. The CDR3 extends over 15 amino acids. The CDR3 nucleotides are TGTGCCAGCAGCTTAGCAACAGGGGACAATCAGCCCCAGCATTTT. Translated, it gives CASSLATGDNQPQHF.

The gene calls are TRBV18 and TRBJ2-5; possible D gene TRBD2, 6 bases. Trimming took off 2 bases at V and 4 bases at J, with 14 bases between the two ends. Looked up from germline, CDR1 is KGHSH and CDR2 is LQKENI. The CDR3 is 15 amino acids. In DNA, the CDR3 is TGTGCCAGCTCACCAAGTAGCCTAGCGAGAGAGACCCAGTACTTC. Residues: CASSPSSLARETQYF.

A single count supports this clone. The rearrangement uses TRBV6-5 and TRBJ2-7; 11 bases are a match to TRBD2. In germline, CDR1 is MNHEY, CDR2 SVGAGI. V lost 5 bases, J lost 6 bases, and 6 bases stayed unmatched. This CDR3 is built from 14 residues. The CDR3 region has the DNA TGTGCCAGCAGTCGGTCTAGCGGGAGGCCCGAGCAGTACTTC. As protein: CASSRSSGRPEQYF.

The CDR3 DNA follows: TGCGCCAGCAGCCAACGATCAACTAGCGGGAGAAGAGAGACCCAGTACTTC. It yields the protein CASSQRSTSGRRETQYF. The rearrangement links TRBV4-1 to TRBJ2-5, with TRBD2 matching 11 bases. The CDR3 runs to 17 residues. V shed 2 bases and J 4 bases; nucleotides not matched to a gene: 9. The V gene's germline CDR1 is MGHRA and CDR2 YSYEKL.

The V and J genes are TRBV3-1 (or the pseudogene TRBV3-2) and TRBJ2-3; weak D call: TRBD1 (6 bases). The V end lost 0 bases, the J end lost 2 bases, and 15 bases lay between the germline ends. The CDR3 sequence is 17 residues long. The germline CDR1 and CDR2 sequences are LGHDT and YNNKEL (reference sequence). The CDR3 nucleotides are TGTGCCAGCAGCCAAGATCGGAGAGGGGGAAACACAGATACGCAGTATTTT. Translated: CASSQDRRGGNTDTQYF.

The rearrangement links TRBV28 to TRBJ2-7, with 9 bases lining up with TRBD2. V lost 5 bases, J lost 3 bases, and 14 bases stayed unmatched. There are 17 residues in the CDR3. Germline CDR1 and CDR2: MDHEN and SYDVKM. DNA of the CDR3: TGTGCCAGCAGTCCTATATCCCGGAAACTAGCGGGCTACGAGCAGTACTTC. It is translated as CASSPISRKLAGYEQYF. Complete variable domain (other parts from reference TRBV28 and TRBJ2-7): DVKVTQSSRYLVKRTGEKVFLECVQDMDHENMFWYRQDPGLGLRLIYFSYDVKMKEKGDIPEGYSVSREKKERFSLILESASTNQTSMYLCASSPISRKLAGYEQYFGPGTRLTVT.

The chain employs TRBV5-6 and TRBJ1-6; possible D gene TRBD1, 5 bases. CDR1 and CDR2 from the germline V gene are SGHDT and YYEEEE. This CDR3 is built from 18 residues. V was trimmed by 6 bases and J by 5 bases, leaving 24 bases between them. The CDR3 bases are TGTGCCAGCAATCCGGGGGGGATTGGAGTCTTAAATAATTCACCCCTCCACTTT. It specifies CASNPGGIGVLNNSPLHF. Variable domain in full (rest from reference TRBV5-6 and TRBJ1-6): DAGVTQSPTHLIKTRGQQVTLRCSPKSGHDTVSWYQQALGQGPQFIFQYYEEEERQRGNFPDRFSGHQFPNYSSELNVNALLLGDSALYLCASNPGGIGVLNNSPLHFGNGTRLTVT.